This TCR beta chain comes out of a study of regulatory T cells after allogeneic stem cell transplantation (dated by TCRdb to between 2017 and 2018). Background on the whole study: Patients were grouped by whether acute graft-versus-host disease developed within 100 days after stem cell transplantation. Conventional CD4+ T cells defined as CD4+CD25+/-CD127+ were also sorted and TCR-sequenced for comparison in the study. The regulatory T-cell TCR repertoire after allogeneic stem cell transplantation was compared between patients with and without acute graft-versus-host disease. CD4+CD25+CD127- regulatory T cells were isolated from patient PBMCs by fluorescence-activated cell sorting. Study-level results and caveats: No regulatory T-cell clones were found to be shared by all patients, and no significant correlation was observed between sorted cell numbers and the inverse Simpson index. Because of the small patient sample size, validation of the findings in a larger cohort was required. Conventional CD4+ T-cell repertoire diversity did not differ significantly between patients with and without graft-versus-host disease. A significantly larger repertoire share was occupied by the top 10 regulatory T-cell clones in non-GvHD patients, which suggested expansion of presumably allo-specific protective clones. Patients without graft-versus-host disease showed a less diverse, more focused regulatory T-cell TCR repertoire than patients with the disease.

Measured from the cysteine to the phenylalanine, the CDR3 is 15 residues long. Just the 45-base CDR3 DNA is kept, in frame starting at base 1. Trimming removed 4 bases from V and 0 bases from J; the gene matches leave 7 bases unexplained. The CDR1 and CDR2 encoded by the germline V gene are SGHRS and YFSETQ. Reading the label with the study, this specimen's time point is: 30 days after allogeneic hematopoietic stem cell transplantation. At 30 days after allogeneic hematopoietic stem cell transplantation, peripheral blood mononuclear cells were collected from the patients. Data came from an Illumina MiSeq. The SMARTer RACE cDNA Amplification kit was used to reverse transcribe the RNA, and the TCR beta CDR3 region was then amplified. The RNeasy Mini Kit was used to extract RNA from the sorted cells. TCR beta amplicons were sequenced using Illumina paired-end sequencing. In the original analysis: MiXCR, VDJtools and the tcR R package were used for TCR repertoire analysis. Diversity was quantified with the inverse Simpson index, and clones were binned as rare, small, medium or expanded by repertoire proportion. The public reads were reprocessed in TCRdb via fastp at Q25 and MiXCR, keeping in-frame beta chains. All rows with the same CDR3 protein become a single entry with the most common DNA and genes. TCRdb's processing, not the study's, gives the V and J calls here. The sample table shows fewer than 6,000 distinct CDR3 sequences, and over 95% are seen once. The ten largest clones represent around 40% of the sample.

This clonotype was counted once. The antigen it binds to is not known. No base quality values were provided; no much bigger clone lies one nucleotide off. One read alone is a weak basis. This sequence was found in a human patient who had an allogeneic stem cell transplant, so the T cells may come from the graft donor. The sample here was sorted CD4+ T cells from blood (whether regulatory or conventional is not recorded), taken 30 days after allogeneic stem cell transplant. The chain joins TRBV5-1 to TRBJ2-7; a stretch of 7 junction bases matches TRBD2. The CDR3 region: CASSMNAGDSYEQYF. The nucleotides read TGCGCCAGCAGCATGAATGCGGGAGACTCCTACGAGCAGTACTTC.